The clone carrying this T cell receptor beta chain showed up many times. Antigen specificity is unknown. The CDR3 has 16 residues. Germline CDR1 is KGHDR and CDR2 is SFDVKD. The V gene lost 3 bases and the J gene lost 5 bases, with 16 bases spanning the gap. These data belong to a study of T-cell reconstitution after alpha-beta-depleted transplantation in children. Notes on the study in general: Some patients owed their high day-60 TCRbeta diversity to surviving recipient T cells and thymic progenitors. The authors attributed T-cell counts and diversity one year after transplant mostly to newly produced T cells. As was reported, about two months after transplant, alpha-beta T cells came from several hundred expanded graft clones.

A TCRbeta library incorporating unique molecular identifiers was prepared. TCRdb reprocessed the PCR reads with MiXCR, giving one entry per CDR3 protein. The sample has around 450,000 distinct CDR3 sequences; roughly a tenth are singletons. The chain joins TRBV24-1 to TRBJ2-1, with D perhaps matching TRBD1 (5 bases). Sequences were derived from PBMCs, sampled before TCRalphabeta/CD19-depleted stem cell transplant. This receptor was obtained from a child between 2 and 9 years old with inherited bone marrow failure, due to receive a stem cell transplant. This chain's CDR3 is CATSDLQGRGNNEQFF. DNA of the CDR3: TGTGCCACCAGTGATCTCCAGGGTAGGGGAAACAATGAGCAGTTCTTC.